The 10 T cell receptor beta chains below all came from one sample that was sequenced in a study of molecular identifiers for immune sequencing clone quantification. MiXCR was run by TCRdb on the PCR reads, yielding one entry per CDR3 protein. The sample lists over 85,000 distinct CDR3 sequences, 25% seen once, with about 0.73% in the top ten. The material sequenced was naive CD8+ T cells from blood, with Jurkat cell RNA spiked in. Described subset: FACS-sorted CD8+CD4-CCR7+CD45RA+ naive T cells. The origin of the receptors is a human donor in good health. Some libraries in this study had Jurkat cell RNA spiked in.

The chain has TRBV27 and TRBJ1-1, with TRBD1 matching 8 bases. Germline V gives CDR1 MNHEY, CDR2 SMNVEV (reference sequence). V was pared by 4 bases and J by 3 bases, with 4 bases of the junction left unmatched. The CDR3 length is 14 residues. The DNA for the CDR3 is TGTGCCAGCAGTTCAACAGGGGGGCACACTGAAGCTTTCTTT. It encodes CASSSTGGHTEAFF.

Of note for this clonotype: A clone one base away is much larger, so this may be a read error. V gene TRBV4-3 combines with J gene TRBJ2-5; TRBD2 aligns across 7 bases. CDR1 is LGHNA, CDR2 YSLEER, per germline. The CDR3 consists of 16 residues. In DNA, the CDR3 is TGCGCCGGCAGCCAAGATTATCCTAGCGGACAAGAGACCCAGTACTTC. Its protein product is CAGSQDYPSGQETQYF.

A few counts support this clonotype. This sequence joins TRBV20-1 and TRBJ2-1; TRBD1 agrees at 8 bases. V trimming: 5 bases; J trimming: 1 base; junction bases outside the gene matches: 10. There are 16 residues in the CDR3. The germline V gene has CDR1 DFQATT and CDR2 SNEGSKA (reference sequence). The CDR3 loop is CSASPGQASSYNEQFF. The CDR3 region has the DNA TGCAGTGCTTCCCCGGGACAGGCGAGTTCCTACAATGAGCAGTTCTTC.

Concerning this clonotype: The junction differs from germline at one of its ends, possibly a read error. The chain carries TRBV20-1 and TRBJ2-7; TRBD1 agrees at 9 bases. This CDR3 spans 13 amino acids. Looked up from germline, CDR1 is DFQATT and CDR2 is SNEGSKA (reference sequence). CDR3 in amino acids: CSARDGTGSEQCF. CDR3 in DNA: TGCAGTGCTAGAGATGGGACAGGGTCCGAGCAGTGCTTC.

This clonotype was counted between two and nine times. A read error may explain this, as a much larger clone is one base away. The conserved phenylalanine or tryptophan normally closing the CDR3 is absent here, so this likely arose from a read error. This chain links TRBV29-1 with TRBJ1-1; D ambiguous. The germline CDR1 and CDR2 sequences are SQVTM and ANQGSEA. V lost 6 bases and J lost 1, with 6 bases in between. This CDR3 has 11 amino acids. CDR3 nucleotides: TGCAGCGTAGAGCGGAACACTGAAGCTTTCCTT. Protein sequence: CSVERNTEAFL.

Worth noting for this clonotype: This may arise from a read error, as a much more abundant clone is one base away. Since the CDR3 does not end with the conserved phenylalanine or tryptophan, this likely comes from a read error. The chain has TRBV29-1 and TRBJ1-2; 9 nucleotides agree with TRBD1. V dropped 6 bases and J dropped 7; count of bases not matched to a gene: 9. CDR1 is SQVTM, CDR2 ANQGSEA, per germline. The CDR3 covers 13 residues. Here the CDR3 DNA reads TGCAGCGTACGGACAGGGGAAGCGTCTGGCTACACCCTC. It encodes CSVRTGEASGYTL.

This clonotype came up many times. CDR3: CASSWVAGGDTGGETQYF. DNA for the CDR3: TGTGCCAGCAGTTGGGTAGCGGGGGGGGACACTGGAGGAGAGACCCAGTACTTC. The chain has TRBV6-2 or TRBV6-3 and TRBJ2-5, with 11 bases lining up with TRBD2. Germline V CDR1 and CDR2: MNHEY, SVGEGT. The CDR3 is made up of 18 amino acids. The trim removed 4 bases at V and 4 bases at J, leaving 14 bases unmatched.

Worth noting for this clonotype: A junction end diverges from the germline sequence, so it may reflect a read error. The chain combines TRBV3-1 with TRBJ2-3; D may be TRBD1 (5 bases). CDR1 LGHDT and CDR2 YNNKEL come from the germline V gene (reference sequence). CDR3 length: 16 residues. The CDR3 region is CASSQGWGGSTDTPSF. In DNA form, the CDR3 reads TGTGCCAGCAGCCAAGGGTGGGGCGGTAGCACAGATACGCCGTCTTTT.

This clonotype was seen ten or more times. The chain uses TRBV20-1 and TRBJ2-7, with a tentative D call TRBD2 (5 bases). The ends were cut back, 5 bases at V and 3 bases at J, with 11 bases in the middle. Germline V gene lookup returns CDR1 DFQATT and CDR2 SNEGSKA (reference sequence). The CDR3 totals 12 residues. The CDR3 loop is CSAPGSNYEQYF. CDR3 nucleotide sequence: TGCAGTGCTCCGGGGTCTAACTACGAGCAGTACTTC.

The chain has TRBV19 and TRBJ1-5; possibly TRBD1 for D (6 bases). CDR1 is LNHDA, CDR2 SQIVND, per germline (reference sequence). Trimming took 3 bases from V and 1 from J, leaving 13 bases between them. There are 16 residues in the CDR3. DNA of the CDR3: TGTGCCAGTAGTATCGTGGGGGGGGGCAGCAATCAGCCCCAGCATTTT. It is translated as CASSIVGGGSNQPQHF. The full variable domain, its missing parts supplied by reference TRBV19 and TRBJ1-5, is DGGITQSPKYLFRKEGQNVTLSCEQNLNHDAMYWYRQDPGQGLRLIYYSQIVNDFQKGDIAEGYSVSREKKESFPLTVTSAQKNPTAFYLCASSIVGGGSNQPQHFGDGTRLSIL.